This TCR beta chain was sequenced during a study of blood T cell repertoires in COVID-19. Produced via immunoSEQ multiplex PCR; TCRdb's table is partial and in-frame only. The data contain 130,000 or so clones, roughly three quarters of them singletons. V was trimmed by 3 bases and J by 2 bases, leaving 7 bases between them. Germline lookup yields CDR1 SEHNR and CDR2 FQNEAQ (reference sequence). CDR3 size: 14 residues. The genes are TRBV7-9 and TRBJ2-2; D remains unclear. Sequencing was done on a sample of peripheral blood. The receptor comes from a human donor in a cohort sampled during active COVID-19. The DNA of the CDR3 is TGTGCCAGCAGCTTTCCCAGTAACACCGGGGAGCTGTTTTTT. This encodes CASSFPSNTGELFF.